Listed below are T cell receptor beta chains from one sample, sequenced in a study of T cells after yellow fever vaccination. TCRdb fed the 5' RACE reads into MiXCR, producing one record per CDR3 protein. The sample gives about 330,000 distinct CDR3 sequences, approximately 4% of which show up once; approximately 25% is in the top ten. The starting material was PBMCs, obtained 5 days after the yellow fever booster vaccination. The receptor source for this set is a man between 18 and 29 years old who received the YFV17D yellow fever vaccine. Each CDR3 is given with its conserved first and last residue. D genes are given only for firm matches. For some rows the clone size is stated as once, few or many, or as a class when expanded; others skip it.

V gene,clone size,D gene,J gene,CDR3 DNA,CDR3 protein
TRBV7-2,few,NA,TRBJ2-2,TGTGCCAGCAGCGAGTCAGGGGTAGCCGGGGAGCTGTTTTTT,CASSESGVAGELFF
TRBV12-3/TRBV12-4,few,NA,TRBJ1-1,TGTGCCAGCAGTAATCTGCGGGCTCGGGCTTTCTTT,CASSNLRARAFF
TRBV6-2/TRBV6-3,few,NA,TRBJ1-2,TGTGCCAGCAGTTATCCCCCCGGGACCCTCACATATGGCTACACCTTC,CASSYPPGTLTYGYTF
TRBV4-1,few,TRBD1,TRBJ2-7,TGCGCCAGCCGAGCTCCGGGACAGGGGGGGGAGCAGTACTTC,CASRAPGQGGEQYF
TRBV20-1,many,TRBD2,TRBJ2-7,TGCAGTGGGGCTAGCGGGGACCCCTACGAGCAGTACTTC,CSGASGDPYEQYF
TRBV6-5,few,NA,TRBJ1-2,TGTGTTACAGCAAGAGACAGGTCGGCCGGTGGCTACACCTTC,CVTARDRSAGGYTF
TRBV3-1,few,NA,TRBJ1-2,TGTGCCAGCAGCCAAGCACTCTATGGCTACACCTTC,CASSQALYGYTF
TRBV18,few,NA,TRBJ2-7,TGTGCCAGCTCACCTTCGACTAGCTCCTACGAGCAGTACTTC,CASSPSTSSYEQYF
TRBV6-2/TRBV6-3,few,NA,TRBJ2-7,TGTGCCAGCTTCGATCCGAGGGGCCGGAACTACGAGCAGTACTTC,CASFDPRGRNYEQYF
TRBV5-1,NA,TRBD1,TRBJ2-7,TGCGCCAGCGCGATGGGACAGGGGTACTACGAGCAGTACTTC,CASAMGQGYYEQYF
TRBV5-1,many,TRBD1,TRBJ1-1,TGCGCCAGCAGCGCCGACAGGGAAGAGACTGAAGCTTTCTTT,CASSADREETEAFF
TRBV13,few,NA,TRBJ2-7,TGTGCCAGCAGCTTGATCGGCGAGCAGTACTTC,CASSLIGEQYF
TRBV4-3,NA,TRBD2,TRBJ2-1,TGCGCCAGCAGCCACGGTAGCGGGTCCCCCTACAATGAGCAGTTCTTC,CASSHGSGSPYNEQFF
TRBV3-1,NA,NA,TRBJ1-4,TGTGCCACAGAAGGGGATACTGATGAAAAACTGTTTTTT,CATEGDTDEKLFF
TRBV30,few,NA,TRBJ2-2,TGTGCCTGGAGTAGAATGGGCGGGGAGCTGTTTTTT,CAWSRMGGELFF
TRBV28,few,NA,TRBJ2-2,TGTGCCAGCAGCCTCCGAGGCGGGGTGAACACCGGGGAGCTGTTTTTT,CASSLRGGVNTGELFF
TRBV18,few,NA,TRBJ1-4,TGTGCCAGCTCAAATGTTGGCGGACCCGATGAAAAACTGTTTTTT,CASSNVGGPDEKLFF
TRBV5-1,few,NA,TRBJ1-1,TGCGCCACCGCACAGGGTATGGCCACTGAAGCTTTCTTT,CATAQGMATEAFF
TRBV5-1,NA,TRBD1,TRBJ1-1,TGCGCCAGCAGCTTCAAGGGGGCTGGATATGAAGCTTTCTTT,CASSFKGAGYEAFF
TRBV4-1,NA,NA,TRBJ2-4,TGCGCCAGCAGGCCGAGGGGAGGGTGGAAGTGGACAGCCAAAAACATTCAATACTTC,CASRPRGGWKWTAKNIQYF
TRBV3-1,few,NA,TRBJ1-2,TGTGCCAGCAGCCAAGGATCGGGCCAGGGCGGCTACACCTTC,CASSQGSGQGGYTF
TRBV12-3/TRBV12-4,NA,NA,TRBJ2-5,TGTGCCAGCAGGTTCTCCGGACAGAAAGAGACCCAGTACTTC,CASRFSGQKETQYF
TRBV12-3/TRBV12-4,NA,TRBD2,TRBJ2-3,TGTGCCAGCAGGCTCACTAGCGTAGTCACAGATACGCAGTATTTT,CASRLTSVVTDTQYF
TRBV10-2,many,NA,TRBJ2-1,TGCGCCAGCAGTGAGTCGGCAGAGCAGTTCTTC,CASSESAEQFF
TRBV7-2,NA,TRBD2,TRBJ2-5,TGTGCCAGCAGCTTAGCGGCTAGCGGGGGGGGAGAGACCCAGTACTTC,CASSLAASGGGETQYF
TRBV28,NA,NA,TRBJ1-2,TGTGCCAGCAGTTTGACAGTAACCTATGGCTACACCTTC,CASSLTVTYGYTF
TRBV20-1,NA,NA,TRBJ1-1,TGCAGTGCTGCCTCGGGGGCAGGAAACACTGAAGCTTTCTTT,CSAASGAGNTEAFF